This TCR beta chain comes out of a study of OX40 agonist ivuxolimab in advanced cancers. Study-level points and caveats: Those patients achieving a partial response at 0.1-3.0 mg/kg showed among the lowest clonal expansion. CD4+ and CD8+ blood T cells expanded clonally by week 6 at 0.1 to 3.0 mg/kg. Determination of antigen specificity was not performed for the expanded peripheral T cells.

Peripheral blood came from all dose cohorts at three timepoints. Remarks on this clone: Its antigen is as yet unknown.

Assay: immunoSEQ multiplex PCR; the TCRdb copy retains only in-frame clones and omits some. Counted here are fewer than 70,000 clones, roughly 90% occurring once; the ten biggest clones make up approximately 16%. With 5 bases removed from V and 4 bases from J, the gap between germline ends came to 10 bases. The CDR3 covers 13 residues. CDR1 and CDR2 (germline): SGHVS, FNYEAQ. The sequence came from an adult with an advanced solid tumor such as melanoma, head and neck, liver or kidney cancer. Sequences were derived from CD4+ or CD8+ T cells sorted from blood, sampled in a trial of the OX40 agonist ivuxolimab. This rearrangement joins TRBV7-6 to TRBJ2-3; D is possibly TRBD1 (5 bases). CDR3 loop: CASSPLGPDTQYF. CDR3 nucleotides: TGTGCCAGCAGCCCCCTGGGGCCAGATACGCAGTATTTT.